The source of this TCR beta chain is a study of shared clonotypes between healthy human individuals. Study information: Serving as donors were two women and a few men, whose ages spanned 18 to 49.

The table came from immunoSEQ multiplex PCR; TCRdb's copy has only in-frame clones and leaves some out. The sample contains about 1.4 million clones, about 96% of which appear only once. The CDR3 loop spans 17 amino acids. The V and J ends lost 1 base and 1 base, in that order; junction bases with no gene match: 3. The germline V gene has CDR1 SGHTA and CDR2 FQGNSA. CD4+ cells yielded CD45RA+ naive and CD45RA-negative memory subsets. Sequenced input: naive CD4+ T cells sorted from blood. Documented subset: CD45RA+ positively selected. The rearrangement uses TRBV7-2 and TRBJ2-7, with TRBD2 matching over 14 bases. This TCR was recovered from a man between 25 and 39 years old in good health. Here the CDR3 DNA reads TGTGCCAGCAGCTTAGGGGGACTAGCGGGAGTTTCCTACGAGCAGTACTTC. Residues: CASSLGGLAGVSYEQYF.